This is a list of T cell receptor beta chains from one sample in a study of control samples from healthy donors and cancer patients. Profiled with immunoSEQ multiplex PCR; TCRdb holds only in-frame clones, not every one. The data show approximately 110,000 clones, about 89% seen once. Source material: blood. Receptor source: a woman aged 50 to 60 in good health. Both conserved end residues are part of each CDR3. A D gene is named only where the DNA matches it firmly. Not all rows give a size; the values are once, few, many and, for expanded clones, a class.

cdr3_length	d_call	v_call	j_call	clone_size	cdr3_aa	cdr3_nt
16	TRBD1	TRBV7-2	TRBJ1-4	.	CASSLKYRTGNEKLFF	TGTGCCAGCAGCTTAAAATATCGGACAGGGAATGAAAAACTGTTTTTT
16	TRBD1	TRBV10-3	TRBJ2-1	.	CAISTPRQGLHNEQFF	TGTGCCATCAGTACCCCCCGACAGGGCCTCCACAATGAGCAGTTCTTC
18	TRBD2	TRBV5-1	TRBJ2-5	.	CASSSGDSSGGARETQYF	TGCGCCAGCAGCTCGGGGGATTCGAGCGGGGGGGCCAGGGAGACCCAGTACTTC
13	.	TRBV7-2	TRBJ2-1	.	CASIRDQLNEQFF	TGTGCCAGCATCAGGGACCAACTCAATGAGCAGTTCTTC
16	TRBD1	TRBV4-3	TRBJ2-1	.	CASSRSGTGAYNEQFF	TGCGCCAGCAGCCGTTCCGGGACAGGTGCTTACAATGAGCAGTTCTTC
16	TRBD2	TRBV7-9	TRBJ2-4	.	CASSPLLAGGKNIQYF	TGTGCCAGCAGCCCCCTACTAGCGGGGGGAAAAAACATTCAGTACTTC
14	.	TRBV5-1	TRBJ1-2	.	CASSWTRDSRGYTF	TGCGCCAGCAGCTGGACCCGGGACTCAAGGGGCTACACCTTC
18	TRBD2	TRBV18	TRBJ2-4	.	CASSPFFPAGPSKNIQYF	TGTGCCAGCTCACCGTTTTTCCCAGCGGGACCATCCAAAAACATTCAGTACTTC
14	TRBD1	TRBV9	TRBJ2-1	.	CASSVGQGYNEQFF	TGTGCCAGCAGCGTAGGACAGGGGTACAATGAGCAGTTCTTC
11	.	TRBV12-3/TRBV12-4	TRBJ2-1	.	CASSVTDEQFF	TGTGCCAGCAGTGTGACGGATGAGCAGTTCTTC
15	TRBD1	TRBV10-3	TRBJ1-2	.	CAISGGQGGTYGYTF	TGTGCCATCAGTGGGGGACAGGGAGGTACCTATGGCTACACCTTC
12	.	TRBV2	TRBJ1-1	.	CASKVILTEAFF	TGTGCCAGCAAAGTGATTCTCACTGAAGCTTTCTTT
13	TRBD2	TRBV7-2	TRBJ2-1	once	CAARLAAYNEQFF	TGTGCCGCGAGACTAGCGGCTTACAATGAGCAGTTCTTC
15	TRBD2	TRBV7-9	TRBJ2-1	.	CASSPFMGGSNEQFF	TGTGCCAGCAGCCCCTTTATGGGCGGGAGCAATGAGCAGTTCTTC
12	.	TRBV5-1	TRBJ2-7	.	CASSLVGYEQYF	TGCGCCAGCAGCTTGGTTGGCTACGAGCAGTACTTC
15	.	TRBV18	TRBJ1-2	.	CASSALAGGDYGYTF	TGTGCCAGCTCAGCTCTGGCGGGCGGGGACTATGGCTACACCTTC
12	.	TRBV12-3/TRBV12-4	TRBJ1-2	.	CASGTPNYGYTF	TGTGCCAGCGGGACTCCGAACTATGGCTACACCTTC
13	TRBD2	TRBV12-3/TRBV12-4	TRBJ2-3	once	CASSTSGTDTQYF	TGTGCCAGCAGTACTAGCGGCACAGATACGCAGTATTTT
13	.	TRBV14	TRBJ2-1	.	CASSRQPMAEQFF	TGTGCCAGCAGCCGCCAGCCCATGGCTGAGCAGTTCTTC
14	TRBD1	TRBV10-3	TRBJ2-1	.	CAITPGQGYNEQFF	TGTGCCATCACCCCGGGACAGGGCTACAATGAGCAGTTCTTC
13	.	TRBV18	TRBJ1-2	few	CASSRDTDYGYTF	TGTGCCAGCTCACGGGACACCGACTATGGCTACACCTTC
15	.	TRBV5-6	TRBJ2-3	.	CASSLKVLASDTQYF	TGTGCCAGCAGCCTGAAGGTCCTAGCGTCAGATACGCAGTATTTT
12	.	TRBV6-6	TRBJ1-6	.	CASSWDNSPLHF	TGTGCCAGCAGTTGGGATAATTCACCCCTCCACTTT
14	.	TRBV7-7	TRBJ2-3	.	CASSMTPFTDTQYF	TGTGCCAGCAGCATGACACCTTTCACAGATACGCAGTATTTT
19	TRBD2	TRBV11-2	TRBJ2-2	.	CASSLGTSGRAGITGELFF	TGTGCCAGCAGCTTAGGGACTAGCGGGAGGGCCGGGATCACCGGGGAGCTGTTTTTT
13	TRBD2	TRBV6-1	TRBJ2-1	.	CASGQGGWNEQFF	TGTGCCAGCGGCCAGGGAGGGTGGAATGAGCAGTTCTTC
14	.	TRBV6-6	TRBJ1-4	.	CASSYGGYEKKLFF	TGTGCCAGCAGTTACGGGGGGTATGAAAAAAAACTGTTTTTT
15	TRBD2	TRBV5-1	TRBJ2-1	.	CASSLVTSGVNEQFF	TGCGCCAGCAGCTTGGTCACTAGCGGGGTTAATGAGCAGTTCTTC
12	.	TRBV25-1	TRBJ1-1	.	CASTDRWTEAFF	TGTGCCAGCACTGACAGGTGGACTGAAGCTTTCTTT
14	.	TRBV11-3	TRBJ1-1	.	CASSSGGQNTEAFF	TGTGCCAGCAGCTCTGGGGGGCAAAACACTGAAGCTTTCTTT
16	TRBD2	TRBV5-1	TRBJ2-1	.	CASSLLAGGHYNEQFF	TGCGCCAGCAGCCTTCTAGCGGGGGGACACTACAATGAGCAGTTCTTC
15	.	TRBV18	TRBJ2-3	.	CASSPRASNTDTQYF	TGTGCCAGCTCACCACGGGCTAGTAACACAGATACGCAGTATTTT
13	.	TRBV6-5	TRBJ2-5	.	CASSLRGWETQYF	TGTGCCAGCAGTCTCAGGGGTTGGGAGACCCAGTACTTC
17	TRBD2	TRBV4-1	TRBJ2-3	.	CASSQAGRASGVDTQYF	TGCGCCAGCAGCCAAGCGGGGAGGGCTAGCGGGGTGGATACGCAGTATTTT
21	.	TRBV5-1	TRBJ1-2	.	CASNKPGPPAPGAPYNYGYTF	TGCGCCAGCAACAAACCGGGCCCCCCCGCTCCCGGAGCTCCATATAACTATGGCTACACCTTC
12	.	TRBV15	TRBJ1-2	.	CATSRSGYGYTF	TGTGCCACCAGCAGATCAGGGTACGGCTACACCTTC
17	.	TRBV11-2	TRBJ1-1	.	CASVCLRGGQVHGETFF	TGTGCCAGCGTGTGTCTTAGGGGGGGGCAGGTCCATGGAGAAACTTTCTTT